This T cell receptor beta chain is from a study of blood T cell repertoires in COVID-19. Researchers sorted participants into cohorts using their self-reported clinical history. Using immunoSEQ multiplex PCR, the repertoire was profiled, and TCRdb retains in-frame clones only, with some absent. The top ten hold about 5% of the sample, which has about 250,000 clones, about four fifths seen once. CDR1 SGDLS and CDR2 YYNGEE come from the germline V gene. The CDR3 is made up of 14 amino acids. V lost 3 bases and J lost 1, with 9 bases in between. Material for sequencing was PBMCs or T cells enriched from blood (not recorded which). This sequence joins TRBV9 and TRBJ2-3; a possible D gene is TRBD2 (6 bases). This receptor was identified in a man aged 40-50 years who had been exposed to COVID-19. CDR3 residues: CASSAGSGTDTQYF. CDR3 sequence (DNA): TGTGCCAGCAGCGCCGGGAGTGGCACAGATACGCAGTATTTT. The full variable domain, rest sourced from reference TRBV9 and TRBJ2-3, is DSGVTQTPKHLITATGQRVTLRCSPRSGDLSVYWYQQSLDQGLQFLIQYYNGEERAKGNILERFSAQQFPDLHSELNLSSLELGDSALYFCASSAGSGTDTQYFGPGTRLTVL.